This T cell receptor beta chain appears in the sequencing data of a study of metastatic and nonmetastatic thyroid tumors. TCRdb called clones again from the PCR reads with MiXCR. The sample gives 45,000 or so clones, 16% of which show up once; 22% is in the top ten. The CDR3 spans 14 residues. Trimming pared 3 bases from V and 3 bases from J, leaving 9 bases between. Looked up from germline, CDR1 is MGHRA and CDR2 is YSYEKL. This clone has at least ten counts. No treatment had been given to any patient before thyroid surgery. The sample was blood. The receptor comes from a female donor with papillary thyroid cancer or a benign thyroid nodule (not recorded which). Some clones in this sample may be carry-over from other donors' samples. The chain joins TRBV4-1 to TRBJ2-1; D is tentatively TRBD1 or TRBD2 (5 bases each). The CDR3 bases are TGCGCCAGCAGCCATGGGGGAGACTACAATGAGCAGTTCTTC. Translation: CASSHGGDYNEQFF.